The sequence of this T cell receptor beta chain was determined in a study of blood T cell repertoires in COVID-19. The CDR3 covers 15 residues. Trimming shortened V by 6 bases and J by 0 bases, and 12 bases separated the two germline ends. Germline CDR1 is LNHDA and CDR2 is SQIVND (reference sequence). TCRdb's copy holds only in-frame clones and misses some; the assay was immunoSEQ multiplex PCR. The sample has some 310,000 clones; roughly 86% are singletons. The study recruited people aged about 18 to 95 years across approximately 25 US areas. Participant-reported clinical history was the basis for cohort assignment.

The TCR originated in a woman aged 30 to 39 who had recovered from COVID-19. The chain combines TRBV19 with TRBJ2-1; D is ambiguous. The sequenced sample consisted of PBMCs or T cells enriched from blood (not recorded which). The CDR3 coding sequence is TGTGCCAGTAGGGTTAGCATGAGCTCCTACAATGAGCAGTTCTTC. This gives the protein CASRVSMSSYNEQFF.